The 16 T cell receptor beta chains in this list originate from one sample, sequenced in a study of blood T cell repertoires in COVID-19 (TCRdb year 2020). Receptor libraries were prepared by the immunoSEQ multiplex PCR assay. TCRdb took over this immuneACCESS table, retaining in-frame rearrangements with V and J assigned. Such tables are incomplete; in checked studies, under half of the missing clones stem from an unresolved V gene, and the remainder is unexplained. For this sample the table gives fewer than 250,000 clones, of which 92% were detected only once. More than 0.95% of the sample comes from the top ten. The sample comprised peripheral blood. Receptor source: a man between 25 and 39 years old with acute or convalescent COVID-19.

This sequence joins TRBV6-5 and TRBJ2-1, with D perhaps matching TRBD1 (5 bases). The CDR3 loop spans 15 amino acids. The germline V and J ends were trimmed by 6 bases and 4 bases, with 16 bases remaining between them. The V gene's germline CDR1 is MNHEY and CDR2 SVGAGI. CDR3 DNA: TGTGCCAGCAGACCTCAGGGTCGGCGATACAATGAGCAGTTCTTC. It translates to CASRPQGRRYNEQFF.

This chain connects TRBV6-2 or TRBV6-3 to TRBJ1-6; 8 bases match TRBD1. CDR3 length: 16 amino acids. V dropped 0 bases and J dropped 6; count of bases not matched to a gene: 4. Germline CDR1 and CDR2: MNHEY and SVGEGT. The CDR3 is CASSYSGTGRNSPLHF. CDR3 nucleotides: TGTGCCAGCAGTTACTCCGGGACAGGCCGTAATTCACCCCTCCACTTT.

The rearrangement joins TRBV24-1 to TRBJ1-2; 7 bases fit TRBD1. Germline CDR1 is KGHDR and CDR2 is SFDVKD. Trimming took 5 bases from V and 1 from J; bases not matched to a gene: 3. The CDR3 consists of 14 residues. The CDR3 sequence: CATSAGQHNYGYTF. CDR3 DNA: TGTGCCACCAGTGCGGGACAGCATAACTATGGCTACACCTTC.

The rearrangement joins TRBV5-1 to TRBJ1-1; no definite D call. With 4 bases removed from V and 3 bases from J, the gap between germline ends came to 16 bases. There are 15 residues in the CDR3. Germline values: CDR1 SGHRS, CDR2 YFSETQ. CDR3 nucleotide sequence: TGCGCCAGCAGCCGAGGGCGCGTTAGGGACACTGAAGCTTTCTTT. Translation: CASSRGRVRDTEAFF.

The rearrangement links TRBV4-1 to TRBJ1-1; unclear D gene. Trimming took 4 bases from V and 1 from J, leaving 7 bases between them. Germline V gene sequence: CDR1 MGHRA, CDR2 YSYEKL. CDR3 length equals 13 residues. The CDR3 region has the DNA TGCGCCAGCAGCCCCCAGGAGAACACTGAAGCTTTCTTT. This sequence encodes CASSPQENTEAFF.

The chain recombines TRBV27 with TRBJ2-5, with 9 positions matching TRBD1. J lost 4 bases, V lost 7 bases, and 7 bases had no gene match. Germline lookup yields CDR1 MNHEY and CDR2 SMNVEV (reference sequence). CDR3 size: 14 residues. CDR3 in amino acids: CASTSDRGGETQYF. The CDR3 DNA reads as TGTGCCAGCACTTCGGACAGGGGCGGAGAGACCCAGTACTTC.

V is TRBV14 and J is TRBJ1-1; D is unclear. Germline CDR1 SGHDN, CDR2 FVKESK. Trimming removed 4 bases at V and 2 bases at J, with 14 bases between. This CDR3 spans 15 amino acids. The chain's CDR3 is CASSRIEDINTEAFF. CDR3 nucleotides: TGTGCCAGCAGCCGTATCGAGGATATTAACACTGAAGCTTTCTTT.

This chain joins TRBV14 and TRBJ1-1; 8 bases line up with TRBD1. Germline-derived CDR1 and CDR2 are SGHDN and FVKESK. J gave up 5 bases and V 4 bases, and 3 bases lay outside the gene matches. This CDR3 has 13 amino acids. The CDR3 DNA sequence: TGTGCCAGCAGCCTTCAGGGGGCGACTGAAGCTTTCTTT. Amino acids: CASSLQGATEAFF. Full variable domain (outside the CDR3, taken from reference TRBV14 and TRBJ1-1): EAGVTQFPSHSVIEKGQTVTLRCDPISGHDNLYWYRRVMGKEIKFLLHFVKESKQDESGMPNNRFLAERTGGTYSTLKVQPAELEDSGVYFCASSLQGATEAFFGQGTRLTVV.

The rearrangement uses TRBV5-1 and TRBJ2-3, with D maybe TRBD2 (7 bases). Per germline, CDR1 SGHRS and CDR2 YFSETQ. Trimming left V 3 bases short and J 1 base short, with 12 bases between. The CDR3 covers 15 residues. DNA of the CDR3: TGCGCCAGCAGCTCGCTAGGGGGGGGCACAGATACGCAGTATTTT. Translating gives CASSSLGGGTDTQYF.

The chain uses TRBV28 and TRBJ1-1; unclear D gene. CDR1 and CDR2 from the germline V gene are MDHEN and SYDVKM. Trimming took 5 bases from V and 6 from J, leaving 19 bases between them. The CDR3 extends over 15 amino acids. CDR3 DNA sequence: TGTGCCAGCAGTCCAGCTAGGCTGCCTCCCGCTGAAGCTTTCTTT. Protein sequence: CASSPARLPPAEAFF. The entire variable domain, with the rest obtained from reference TRBV28 and TRBJ1-1, is as follows: DVKVTQSSRYLVKRTGEKVFLECVQDMDHENMFWYRQDPGLGLRLIYFSYDVKMKEKGDIPEGYSVSREKKERFSLILESASTNQTSMYLCASSPARLPPAEAFFGQGTRLTVV.

V and J are TRBV19 and TRBJ1-5, with 9 nucleotides matching TRBD1. There are 13 residues in the CDR3. The germline gives CDR1 LNHDA, CDR2 SQIVND (reference sequence). V lost 10 bases and J lost 4; bases outside the gene matches: 5. The CDR3 is CATRDRVNQPQHF. The CDR3 DNA follows: TGTGCCACCCGGGACAGGGTAAATCAGCCCCAGCATTTT.

Turning to this clone: Other DNA sequences in this specimen translate into the identical CDR3. V usage is TRBV6-5 and J usage is TRBJ1-5; the match to TRBD1 covers 9 bases. CDR3 size: 15 residues. Germline V gene lookup returns CDR1 MNHEY and CDR2 SVGAGI. Trimming cost V 6 bases and J 0 bases; bases outside gene matches: 3. CDR3 residues: CASRGTGFSNQPQHF. In DNA form, the CDR3 reads TGTGCCAGCAGAGGGACAGGGTTTAGCAATCAGCCCCAGCATTTT.

The rearrangement joins TRBV5-4 to TRBJ2-5; D gene uncertain. The CDR3 runs 16 residues. Germline-derived CDR1 and CDR2 are SGHNT and YYREEE (reference sequence). V was cut by 4 bases and J by 5 bases, with 21 bases left in between. CDR3 residues: CASSAEIHEFSETQYF. The CDR3 DNA reads TGTGCCAGCAGCGCCGAAATACACGAGTTTAGCGAGACCCAGTACTTC.

V and J are TRBV2 and TRBJ1-5, with a tentative D call TRBD1 (5 bases). CDR1 is SNHLY, CDR2 FYNNEI, per germline. This CDR3 is 14 amino acids long. V was shortened by 2 bases and J by 7 bases, with 12 bases between the two germline ends. The CDR3 sequence is CASSERGVNQPQHF. CDR3 sequence (DNA): TGTGCCAGCAGTGAACGGGGGGTGAACCAGCCCCAGCATTTT.

The chain is built from TRBV18 and TRBJ2-3; 7 positions match TRBD2. Germline V gene data show CDR1 as KGHSH and CDR2 as LQKENI. The CDR3 has 14 amino acids. Germline trimming cut 6 bases from V and 2 bases from J; bases unmatched to any gene: 5. This CDR3 reads CASSLGLDTDTQYF. The CDR3 DNA follows: TGTGCCAGCTCTCTCGGACTAGACACAGATACGCAGTATTTT.

This clone was seen only once. The chain combines TRBV13 with TRBJ2-1; 13 bases map to TRBD2. The CDR3 is 14 residues long. CDR1 and CDR2 (germline): PRHDT, FYEKMQ (reference sequence). V lost 5 bases and J lost 10; bases outside the gene matches: 5. CDR3 amino acids: CASSRTSGSLEQFF. CDR3 sequence (DNA): TGTGCCAGCAGCCGGACTAGCGGGAGTTTGGAGCAGTTCTTC.